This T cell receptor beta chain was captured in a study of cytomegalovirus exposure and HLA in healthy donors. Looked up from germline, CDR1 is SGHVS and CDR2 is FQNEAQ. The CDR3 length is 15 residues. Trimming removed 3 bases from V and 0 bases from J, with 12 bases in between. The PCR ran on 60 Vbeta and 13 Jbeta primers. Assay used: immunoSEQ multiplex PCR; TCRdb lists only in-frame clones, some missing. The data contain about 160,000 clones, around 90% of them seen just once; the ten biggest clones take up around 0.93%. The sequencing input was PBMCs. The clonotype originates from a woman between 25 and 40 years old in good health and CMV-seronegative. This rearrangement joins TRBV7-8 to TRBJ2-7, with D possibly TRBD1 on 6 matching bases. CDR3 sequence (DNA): TGTGCCAGCAGCTTGATCGAGGACAGCTCCTACGAGCAGTACTTC. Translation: CASSLIEDSSYEQYF.